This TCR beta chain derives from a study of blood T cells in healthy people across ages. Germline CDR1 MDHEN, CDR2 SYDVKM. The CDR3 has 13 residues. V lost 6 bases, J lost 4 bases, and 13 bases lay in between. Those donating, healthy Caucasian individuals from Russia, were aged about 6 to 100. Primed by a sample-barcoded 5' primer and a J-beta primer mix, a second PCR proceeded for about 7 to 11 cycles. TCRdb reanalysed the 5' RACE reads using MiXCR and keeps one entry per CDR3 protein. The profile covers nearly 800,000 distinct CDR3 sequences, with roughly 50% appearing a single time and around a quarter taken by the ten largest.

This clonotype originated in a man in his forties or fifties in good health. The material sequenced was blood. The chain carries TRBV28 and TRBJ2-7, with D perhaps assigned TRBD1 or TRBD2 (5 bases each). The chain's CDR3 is CASRDGAFYEQYF. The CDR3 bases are TGTGCCAGCAGGGACGGGGCTTTTTACGAGCAGTACTTC.